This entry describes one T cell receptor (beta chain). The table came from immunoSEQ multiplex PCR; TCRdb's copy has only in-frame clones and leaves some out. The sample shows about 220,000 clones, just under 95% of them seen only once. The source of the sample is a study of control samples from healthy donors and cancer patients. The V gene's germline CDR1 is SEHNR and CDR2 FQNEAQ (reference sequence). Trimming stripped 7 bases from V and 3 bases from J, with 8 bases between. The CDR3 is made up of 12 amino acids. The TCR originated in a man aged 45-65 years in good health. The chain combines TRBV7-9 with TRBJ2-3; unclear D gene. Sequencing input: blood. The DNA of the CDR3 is TGTGCCAGCAACCCTGGGACAGATACGCAGTATTTT. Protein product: CASNPGTDTQYF.